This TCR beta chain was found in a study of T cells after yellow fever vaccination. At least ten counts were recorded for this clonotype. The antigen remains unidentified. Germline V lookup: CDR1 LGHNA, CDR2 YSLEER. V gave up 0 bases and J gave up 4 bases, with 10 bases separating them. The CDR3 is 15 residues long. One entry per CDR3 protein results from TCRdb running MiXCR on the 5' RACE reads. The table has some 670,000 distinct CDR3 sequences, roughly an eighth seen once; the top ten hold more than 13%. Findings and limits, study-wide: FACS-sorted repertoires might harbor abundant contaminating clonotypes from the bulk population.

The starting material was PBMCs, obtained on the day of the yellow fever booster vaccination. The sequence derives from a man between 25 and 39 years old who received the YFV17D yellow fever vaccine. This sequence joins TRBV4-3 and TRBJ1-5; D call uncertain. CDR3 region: CASSQDTGLNQPQHF. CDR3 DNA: TGCGCCAGCAGCCAAGATACCGGATTGAATCAGCCCCAGCATTTT.